One sample yielded the 10 T cell receptor beta chains listed below, sequenced in a study of cytomegalovirus exposure and HLA in healthy donors. This table comes from immunoSEQ multiplex PCR, and its TCRdb copy is limited to in-frame clones, with some not included. Among approximately 160,000 clones, 65% to 90% were seen once, and the ten largest hold approximately 2.4%. The sequenced sample consisted of PBMCs. These receptors all stem from a woman in her late teens or twenties in good health and CMV-seronegative.

The CDR3 region has the DNA TGTGCCAGCAGCCGGGGGGCGCAAGAGACCCAGTACTTC. Protein product: CASSRGAQETQYF. This chain links TRBV6-5 with TRBJ2-5, with a possible D match to TRBD2 (7 bases). Germline V gene sequence: CDR1 MNHEY, CDR2 SVGAGI. V was cut by 6 bases and J by 2 bases, with 10 bases left in between. The CDR3 loop spans 13 amino acids.

The V and J genes are TRBV4-1 and TRBJ2-7; D is undetermined. The ends were cut back, 0 bases at V and 2 bases at J, with 5 bases in the middle. The germline gives CDR1 MGHRA, CDR2 YSYEKL. This CDR3 is built from 13 residues. DNA for the CDR3: TGCGCCAGCAGCCAAGACTATGCCTACGAGCAGTACTTC. Translation gives CASSQDYAYEQYF.

This clone was seen a few times. The rearrangement links TRBV19 to TRBJ1-2; no reliable D call. Germline V gene sequence: CDR1 LNHDA, CDR2 SQIVND (reference sequence). The length of the CDR3 is 15 residues. V lost 2 bases and J 5 bases, leaving 15 bases between the germline ends. The CDR3 here is CASSITAVAEYGYTF. CDR3 nucleotide sequence: TGTGCCAGTAGTATAACGGCCGTGGCGGAGTATGGCTACACCTTC.

This sequence joins TRBV30 and TRBJ1-2; 7 bases align to TRBD1. The CDR3 runs 14 residues. Germline trimming cut 7 bases from V and 4 bases from J; bases unmatched to any gene: 12. CDR1 and CDR2 from the germline V gene are GTSNPN and SVGIG (reference sequence). The CDR3 is CASGQIPEGYGYTF. CDR3 in DNA: TGTGCCTCGGGACAGATCCCGGAGGGCTATGGCTACACCTTC.

Here the CDR3 reads CASSSDSNYGYTF. The CDR3 DNA follows: TGTGCCAGCAGCTCGGACAGTAACTATGGCTACACCTTC. The rearrangement joins TRBV5-6 to TRBJ1-2; D may be TRBD1 (6 bases). The germline V gene has CDR1 SGHDT and CDR2 YYEEEE. CDR3 length equals 13 residues. V lost 3 bases and J 1 base, leaving 7 bases between the germline ends.

The CDR3 sequence: CASSLIRDRVNTGELFF. CDR3 nucleotides: TGTGCCAGCAGCTTAATCCGGGACAGGGTTAACACCGGGGAGCTGTTTTTT. This sequence joins TRBV13 and TRBJ2-2; the match to TRBD1 covers 9 bases. With 2 bases clipped from V and 2 bases from J, the junction kept 6 bases outside the gene matches. Germline V gene lookup returns CDR1 PRHDT and CDR2 FYEKMQ (reference sequence). The CDR3 spans 17 residues.

This clone was seen only once. The chain employs TRBV6-5 and TRBJ2-1, with D possibly TRBD2 on 6 matching bases. The CDR3 is 15 amino acids. With 0 bases removed from V and 6 bases from J, the gap between germline ends came to 12 bases. Germline assignment: CDR1 MNHEY and CDR2 SVGAGI. The CDR3, as DNA: TGTGCCAGCAGTTACTCTTCAGGGAGGCCCAATGAGCAGTTCTTC. Its translation is CASSYSSGRPNEQFF.

The chain recombines TRBV19 with TRBJ2-7; 9 bases line up with TRBD2. V dropped 3 bases and J dropped 0; count of bases not matched to a gene: 6. The CDR3 is 16 amino acids. Germline CDR1 reads LNHDA; CDR2 reads SQIVND (reference sequence). The CDR3 here is CASSIMSGGISYEQYF. In nucleotides, the CDR3 is TGTGCCAGTAGTATTATGAGCGGGGGGATCTCCTACGAGCAGTACTTC.

This clone has a handful of counts. V and J are TRBV7-6 and TRBJ2-3; a weak D match, TRBD1 (5 bases). Trimming cost V 2 bases and J 1 base, with 10 bases left between them. This CDR3 is 15 amino acids long. Germline CDR1 reads SGHVS; CDR2 reads FNYEAQ. This CDR3 is CASSLSTVRTDTQYF. The CDR3 DNA follows: TGTGCCAGCAGCTTATCGACAGTACGCACAGATACGCAGTATTTT.

This clone has more than one count but fewer than ten. The rearrangement joins TRBV30 to TRBJ1-6; 9 nucleotides agree with TRBD1. J lost 10 bases, V lost 2 bases, and 6 bases had no gene match. The CDR3 is made up of 14 amino acids. In germline, CDR1 is GTSNPN, CDR2 SVGIG (reference sequence). The CDR3 spells CAWSLGTGWSPLHF. As DNA, the CDR3 is TGTGCCTGGAGTTTGGGGACAGGGTGGTCACCCCTCCACTTT.